These 21 T cell receptor beta chains came from one sample sequenced in a study of CD8 T cells in Susac syndrome (dated by TCRdb to between 2017 and 2020). Library preparation employed the immunoSEQ multiplex PCR assay. RNA was extracted using the RNeasy kit, and about 0.45 to 1 microgram was reverse transcribed with random hexamers. TCRdb trimmed the raw reads at Q25, called clones with MiXCR and kept productive beta chains. A single entry per CDR3 protein holds the most common genes and DNA from its merged rows. The sample profile shows about 300,000 distinct CDR3 sequences; around 92% of them were found once. The ten biggest clones cover 0.065% of the sample. Sequenced input: CD4+ T cells from PBMCs. Receptor source: a human donor with multiple sclerosis.

V gene TRBV6-5 combines with J gene TRBJ1-6; D unresolved. V lost 0 bases, J lost 0 bases, and 12 bases lay in between. Germline V gene sequence: CDR1 MNHEY, CDR2 SVGAGI. This CDR3 comprises 18 residues. The CDR3 DNA sequence: TGTGCCAGCAGTTACTCCCCCCCAGTAAGCTCCTATAATTCACCCCTCCACTTT. Translated, it gives CASSYSPPVSSYNSPLHF.

CDR3: CASLGLAGNQETQYF. The CDR3 coding sequence is TGTGCCAGCCTTGGACTAGCGGGGAACCAAGAGACCCAGTACTTC. The chain combines TRBV6-2 or TRBV6-3 with TRBJ2-5, with 12 bases that match TRBD2. V was clipped by 8 bases and J by 0 bases; unmatched bases: 4. Germline values: CDR1 MNHEY, CDR2 SVGEGT. CDR3 length equals 15 residues.

This clonotype was counted between two and nine times. The rearrangement links TRBV12-3 or TRBV12-4 to TRBJ2-1; D gene ambiguous. Trimming removed 5 bases from V and 1 base from J, with 3 bases in between. The CDR3 is 12 amino acids. CDR3 protein: CASSTSYNEQFF. The CDR3 region has the DNA TGTGCCAGCAGTACATCCTACAATGAGCAGTTCTTC.

This clonotype appeared once. This chain uses TRBV27 with TRBJ2-4, with TRBD1 as a possible D gene (5 bases). This CDR3 contains 18 residues. In germline, CDR1 is MNHEY, CDR2 SMNVEV (reference sequence). Trimming left V 5 bases short and J 0 bases short, with 20 bases between. CDR3 DNA: TGTGCCAGCAGTCCACTGACAGACGCAGGCCTAGCCAAAAACATTCAGTACTTC. Its translation is CASSPLTDAGLAKNIQYF.

V usage is TRBV20-1 and J usage is TRBJ1-1; D remains unclear. The CDR3 has 11 amino acids. CDR1 is DFQATT, CDR2 SNEGSKA, per germline (reference sequence). V was cut by 3 bases and J by 0 bases, with 2 bases left in between. CDR3 nucleotides: TGCAGTGCTAGTGTGAACACTGAAGCTTTCTTT. Amino acids: CSASVNTEAFF.

This clonotype was found once. The chain uses TRBV6-6 and TRBJ1-6; the D is unclear. Germline-derived CDR1 and CDR2 are MNHNY and SVGAGI (reference sequence). The ends were cut back, 6 bases at V and 8 bases at J, with 8 bases in the middle. The CDR3 length is 12 residues. In nucleotides, the CDR3 is TGTGCCAGCAGCCATAGGGATTCACCCCTCCACTTT. Its protein product is CASSHRDSPLHF.

The chain carries TRBV12-3 or TRBV12-4 and TRBJ2-1, with 7 bases lining up with TRBD2. The ends lost 6 bases at V and 4 bases at J; junction bases unmatched: 21. The CDR3 runs to 19 residues. CDR3 protein: CASSSRPARGDEVYNEQFF. The CDR3 nucleotides are TGTGCCAGCAGCTCAAGACCTGCCCGGGGGGACGAAGTATACAATGAGCAGTTCTTC.

The CDR3 spells CASSHPSGGTQYF. The CDR3 nucleotides are TGTGCCAGCAGCCACCCTAGCGGGGGGACCCAGTACTTC. The chain links TRBV11-2 to TRBJ2-5; 10 bases align to TRBD2. In germline, CDR1 is SGHAT, CDR2 FQNNGV. Trimming at V came to 5 bases and at J to 7 bases, leaving 4 bases not matched to a gene. The CDR3 consists of 13 residues.

Concerning this clonotype: A read error may account for a junction end that differs from germline. The chain combines TRBV11-1 with TRBJ2-7, with D perhaps TRBD2 (5 bases). Germline V gene sequence: CDR1 SGHAT, CDR2 FQDESV (reference sequence). The CDR3 loop spans 13 amino acids. This CDR3 reads CASSSRESFEQYF. CDR3 in DNA: TGTGCCAGCAGCTCCCGGGAATCCTTCGAGCAGTACTTC.

The genes are TRBV12-5 and TRBJ2-1, with D possibly matching TRBD1 (6 bases). Germline CDR1 is LGHNT and CDR2 is FRNRAP. Trimming cost V 6 bases and J 4 bases, with 10 bases left between them. The CDR3 extends over 13 amino acids. The CDR3 sequence: CASGVGQYNEQFF. DNA for the CDR3: TGTGCTAGTGGAGTAGGACAGTACAATGAGCAGTTCTTC.

This rearrangement joins TRBV20-1 to TRBJ2-7, with D unresolved. Germline V gives CDR1 DFQATT, CDR2 SNEGSKA (reference sequence). The CDR3 spans 13 residues. V was shortened by 3 bases and J by 3 bases, with 12 bases between the two germline ends. CDR3 DNA sequence: TGCAGTGCTAGTGGACCGGTTAACTACGAGCAGTACTTC. Translated: CSASGPVNYEQYF.

The chain combines TRBV3-1 with TRBJ2-2, with TRBD1 matching over 8 bases. Trimming at V came to 4 bases and at J to 5 bases, leaving 9 bases not matched to a gene. CDR1 and CDR2 from the germline V gene are LGHDT and YNNKEL (reference sequence). The CDR3 extends over 16 amino acids. CDR3: CASSRPRGLGTGELFF. In DNA form, the CDR3 reads TGTGCCAGCAGCCGCCCCAGGGGGCTTGGGACCGGGGAGCTGTTTTTT.

CDR3 sequence (DNA): TGTGCCTGGAGCCTTGGGGGCCCCGACATTGGCTACACCTTC. Protein product: CAWSLGGPDIGYTF. The chain recombines TRBV30 with TRBJ1-2; D is possibly TRBD1 (6 bases). The V end was cut by 3 bases, the J end by 7 bases, with 18 bases between. Germline V gene sequence: CDR1 GTSNPN, CDR2 SVGIG (reference sequence). This CDR3 is 14 amino acids long.

The chain recombines TRBV4-2 with TRBJ2-3; D gene uncertain. The germline CDR1 and CDR2 sequences are LGHNA and YNFKEQ. This CDR3 is built from 14 residues. Trimming left V 2 bases short and J 2 bases short, with 8 bases between. The DNA for the CDR3 is TGTGCCAGCAGCCAAAGCACGAACACAGATACGCAGTATTTT. As protein: CASSQSTNTDTQYF.

The chain employs TRBV19 and TRBJ2-5; 8 nucleotides line up with TRBD2. The CDR3 has 15 amino acids. V gave up 3 bases and J gave up 5 bases; unmatched junction bases: 8. Per the germline V gene, CDR1 is LNHDA and CDR2 is SQIVND (reference sequence). CDR3 nucleotides: TGTGCCAGTAGTATGACGGCGGGAGGATACGAGACCCAGTACTTC. The encoded protein is CASSMTAGGYETQYF.

The V gene is TRBV6-1, the J gene TRBJ2-5; 9 bases match TRBD2. The CDR3 is 17 residues long. Trimming cost V 6 bases and J 2 bases; bases outside gene matches: 13. Germline V gene lookup returns CDR1 MNHNS and CDR2 SASEGT. The CDR3: CASSLGGLAGPQETQYF. DNA for the CDR3: TGTGCCAGCAGCCTGGGGGGGCTAGCGGGACCGCAAGAGACCCAGTACTTC.

This chain links TRBV24-1 with TRBJ2-5, with no clear D. The germline gives CDR1 KGHDR, CDR2 SFDVKD. This CDR3 comprises 14 residues. V dropped 5 bases and J dropped 2 bases, with 11 bases sitting between them. The CDR3 DNA sequence: TGTGCCACCAGTGGTACGACCGGGCAAGAGACCCAGTACTTC. It encodes CATSGTTGQETQYF.

The rearrangement joins TRBV29-1 to TRBJ2-1, with a tentative D call TRBD2 (6 bases). This CDR3 contains 13 residues. CDR1 is SQVTM and CDR2 is ANQGSEA in the germline V gene. V lost 3 bases, J lost 3 bases, and 9 bases lay in between. The CDR3 loop is CSVDDGGYNEQFF. CDR3 nucleotides: TGCAGCGTTGACGACGGGGGCTACAATGAGCAGTTCTTC.

DNA for the CDR3: TGTGCCAGCAGCCCGGGTTGGGGGGCTCCATACGAGCAGTACTTC. This gives the protein CASSPGWGAPYEQYF. The chain links TRBV7-2 to TRBJ2-7; D may match TRBD1 or TRBD2 (6 bases each). This CDR3 spans 15 amino acids. Trimming stripped 5 bases from V and 4 bases from J, with 18 bases between. Germline V gene lookup returns CDR1 SGHTA and CDR2 FQGNSA.

V usage is TRBV29-1 and J usage is TRBJ1-1, with D maybe TRBD1 (6 bases). The germline V and J ends were trimmed by 6 bases and 1 base, with 18 bases remaining between them. CDR1 is SQVTM and CDR2 is ANQGSEA in the germline V gene. CDR3 length: 15 amino acids. The CDR3 sequence is CSVRQAGVGNTEAFF. CDR3 in DNA: TGCAGCGTCCGACAGGCAGGGGTCGGGAACACTGAAGCTTTCTTT. The full variable domain, completed using reference TRBV29-1 and TRBJ1-1, is SAVISQKPSRDICQRGTSLTIQCQVDSQVTMMFWYRQQPGQSLTLIATANQGSEATYESGFVIDKFPISRPNLTFSTLTVSNMSPEDSSIYLCSVRQAGVGNTEAFFGQGTRLTVV.

The J gene is TRBJ2-6, the V gene TRBV6-4; no definite D call. There are 13 residues in the CDR3. Germline V gives CDR1 MRHNA, CDR2 SNTAGT. Trimming took 5 bases from V and 1 from J, leaving 3 bases between them. For the CDR3, the DNA is TGTGCCAGCAGTCAATCTGGGGCCAACGTCCTGACTTTC. Translation: CASSQSGANVLTF.